The rows below give T cell receptor beta chains drawn from one sample of a study of CD8 T cells in Susac syndrome. TCRdb ran MiXCR on the immunoSEQ multiplex PCR reads and lists one entry per CDR3 protein. The table has under 200,000 distinct CDR3 sequences, 94% seen once. Sample: CD4+ T cells from PBMCs. These receptors were obtained from a human donor with Susac syndrome. The CDR3 runs from the conserved cysteine through the conserved F or W. The D gene is left open where the match is weak. Where a row states a size, it is once, few, many or the class of an expanded clone; other rows omit it.

size,length,D,V,J,DNA,CDR3
-,13,-,TRBV7-3,TRBJ2-3,TGTGCCAGCAGACTAGGACACACAGATACGCAGTATTTT,CASRLGHTDTQYF
-,15,TRBD1,TRBV11-2,TRBJ2-7,TGTGCCAGCAGCTTCAGACAGGGGGGCATCTACGAGCAGTACTTC,CASSFRQGGIYEQYF
few,16,TRBD2,TRBV13,TRBJ2-3,TGTGCCAGCAGCCCCGGACTAGCGGTGAGCACAGATACGCAGTATTTT,CASSPGLAVSTDTQYF
-,13,-,TRBV15,TRBJ1-6,TGTGCCACCAGCAGAGGGTATAACTCACCCCTCCACTTT,CATSRGYNSPLHF
-,13,-,TRBV6-5,TRBJ1-3,TGTGCCAGCAGTTATCAGTCTGGAAACACCATATATTTT,CASSYQSGNTIYF
-,15,TRBD1,TRBV24-1,TRBJ2-1,TGTGCCACCAGTGACCCAGTAGGGACAGGAAATGAGCAGTTCTTC,CATSDPVGTGNEQFF
-,15,-,TRBV2,TRBJ2-7,TGTGCCAGCAGTTTCAGGGGAGGGGACCCCTACGAGCAGTACTTC,CASSFRGGDPYEQYF
few,13,-,TRBV6-6,TRBJ1-1,TGTGCCAGCAGTCAACAGGGTAACACTGAAGCTTTCTTT,CASSQQGNTEAFF
-,12,-,TRBV12-3/TRBV12-4,TRBJ2-1,TGTGCCAGCAGTTCCGACCACAATGAGCAGTTCTTC,CASSSDHNEQFF
-,13,-,TRBV29-1,TRBJ1-4,TGCAGCGTCGCCTTGGGGGGAGGCGAAAAACTGTTTTTT,CSVALGGGEKLFF
-,12,-,TRBV27,TRBJ2-7,TGTGCCAGCACCCCCGATGGCGGCGAGCAGTACTTC,CASTPDGGEQYF
-,16,-,TRBV25-1,TRBJ1-2,TGTGCCAGCAGTGACCGTGAACAGGATTCTAACTATGGCTACACCTTC,CASSDREQDSNYGYTF
-,15,-,TRBV2,TRBJ1-5,TGTGCCAGCAGTGAGGAGCAGCTTAGCAATCAGCCCCAGCATTTT,CASSEEQLSNQPQHF
-,15,TRBD2,TRBV5-4,TRBJ2-3,TGTGCCAGCAGCCCCGGGGGGGCCTTGACAGATACGCAGTATTTT,CASSPGGALTDTQYF
few,15,-,TRBV5-4,TRBJ1-5,TGTGCCAGCAGCCTAACCCCCGAGGGCAATCAGCCCCAGCATTTT,CASSLTPEGNQPQHF
-,13,TRBD1,TRBV5-1,TRBJ1-2,TGCGCCAGCAGCTCGACAGGGGAGTACGGCTACACCTTC,CASSSTGEYGYTF
-,15,TRBD1,TRBV7-6,TRBJ2-1,TGTGCCAGCAGCGAGCCGGGACAGGGCGACAATGAGCAGTTCTTC,CASSEPGQGDNEQFF
few,15,TRBD1,TRBV11-2,TRBJ1-4,TGTGCCAGCAGCAACGCAGGGGGTGGGAATGAAAAACTGTTTTTT,CASSNAGGGNEKLFF
-,13,-,TRBV3-1,TRBJ1-1,TGTGCCAGCAGCCCGGGGCGGAACACTGAAGCTTTCTTT,CASSPGRNTEAFF
-,13,TRBD2,TRBV29-1,TRBJ2-1,TGCAGCGCCCGGACTAGCGGGGGGGATGAGCAGTTCTTC,CSARTSGGDEQFF
-,17,-,TRBV7-3,TRBJ2-5,TGTGCCAGCAGCTTAAGACCGCCCAGCTGGCGAGGAGAGACCCAGTACTTC,CASSLRPPSWRGETQYF
-,15,TRBD1,TRBV27,TRBJ1-2,TGTGCCAGCAGTTTAACCCCGGGACAGGGGATGCGCTACACCTTC,CASSLTPGQGMRYTF
-,16,TRBD1,TRBV5-6,TRBJ1-1,TGTGCCAGCAGCCCGGACAGGGGGCGCGATGGCACTGAAGCTTTCTTT,CASSPDRGRDGTEAFF
-,16,TRBD1,TRBV23-1,TRBJ2-1,TGCGCCAGCAGTTGGGACAGTGAAAGCTCCTACAATGAGCAGTTCTTC,CASSWDSESSYNEQFF
once,18,-,TRBV18,TRBJ1-4,TGTGCCAGCTCACCACCACGGGGGCCCGGCAGGGTTGGAGAAAAACTGTTTTTT,CASSPPRGPGRVGEKLFF
-,14,-,TRBV18,TRBJ1-2,TGTGCCAGCTCACCAGGAGGCAGGGGAAATGGCTACACCTTC,CASSPGGRGNGYTF
-,13,-,TRBV20-1,TRBJ1-2,TGCAGTGCTAGTTACACAGCTAACTATGGCTACACCTTC,CSASYTANYGYTF
-,13,-,TRBV20-1,TRBJ1-2,TGCAGTGCTAGAGTTGCGGCGGACTATGGCTACACCTTC,CSARVAADYGYTF
-,13,-,TRBV29-1,TRBJ2-3,TGCAGCGTTGAGCGCGGGGGCACAGATACGCAGTATTTT,CSVERGGTDTQYF
-,12,-,TRBV6-5,TRBJ2-1,TGTGCCAGCAGTTATTCCAGAAATGAGCAGTTCTTC,CASSYSRNEQFF
-,16,-,TRBV7-9,TRBJ2-1,TGTGCCAGCAGCTCATGGGACGGGAGCTCCTACAATGAGCAGTTCTTC,CASSSWDGSSYNEQFF
once,16,-,TRBV5-1,TRBJ2-5,TGCGCCAGCAGCTTGGGACCCGAGACAGCTCAAGAGACCCAGTACTTC,CASSLGPETAQETQYF
-,13,-,TRBV9,TRBJ2-3,TGTGCCAGCAGCCCTCGGTGGGGGAACGGGCAGTATTTT,CASSPRWGNGQYF
-,15,-,TRBV19,TRBJ1-1,TGTGCCAGTAGTAGGTTGGCAGGGAGAGACGCTGAAGCTTTCTTT,CASSRLAGRDAEAFF
-,14,-,TRBV5-1,TRBJ2-1,TGCGCCAGCAGCTTGGTTAACAGGGCCAATGAGCAGTTCTTC,CASSLVNRANEQFF
-,13,-,TRBV19,TRBJ1-5,TGTGCCAGCGCCCCGGGAGGAGGACAGCCCCAGCATTTT,CASAPGGGQPQHF
few,12,-,TRBV5-6,TRBJ2-2,TGTGCCAGCAGCTCGAACACCGGGGAGCTGTTTTTT,CASSSNTGELFF
-,15,-,TRBV14,TRBJ2-2,TGTGCCAGCAGCCGCTGGGCGGGTAATTCCGGGGAGCTGTTTTTT,CASSRWAGNSGELFF
-,16,-,TRBV20-1,TRBJ2-3,TGCAGTGCGAGGGGGCGGGGGACCCCTAGCACAGATACGCAGTATTTT,CSARGRGTPSTDTQYF
-,16,-,TRBV7-9,TRBJ2-7,TGTGCCAGCAGCTTAGGGTTCCGGACAGAGTTCTACGAGCAGTACTTC,CASSLGFRTEFYEQYF
-,13,TRBD1,TRBV6-4,TRBJ1-1,TGTGCCAGCAGCCCGGCGGGGAGGGGGCAAGCTTTCTTT,CASSPAGRGQAFF
-,11,TRBD1,TRBV30,TRBJ1-6,TGTGCCTGGATGAACAGGGGTAGCGTCCACTTT,CAWMNRGSVHF
-,15,-,TRBV6-6,TRBJ1-3,TGTGCCAGCAGTACGACTGATAGCTCTGGAAACACCATATATTTT,CASSTTDSSGNTIYF
once,16,-,TRBV5-1,TRBJ2-1,TGCGCCAGCAGCTCCCAGGGAGCTAGCAGCTACAATGAGCAGTTCTTC,CASSSQGASSYNEQFF
-,13,-,TRBV10-3,TRBJ2-7,TGTGCCATCAGTGAGATAGGGGACTACGAGCAGTACTTC,CAISEIGDYEQYF
-,13,-,TRBV29-1,TRBJ1-4,TGCAGCGCGGGGGTGTCCGGCGGTGAAAAACTGTTTTTT,CSAGVSGGEKLFF
-,13,-,TRBV20-1,TRBJ1-4,TGCAGTGCAACAGGGAAAACTAATGAAAAACTGTTTTTT,CSATGKTNEKLFF
-,16,-,TRBV4-3,TRBJ1-2,TGCGCCAGCAGCCAAGATCCCTCGGGGCGAATTTATGGCTACACCTTC,CASSQDPSGRIYGYTF
-,10,TRBD1,TRBV29-1,TRBJ1-1,TGCAGCGTTGGGTCCACAGGGGGAAACTTT,CSVGSTGGNF
-,13,-,TRBV20-1,TRBJ1-1,TGCAGTGCTAGAGGTCCATGGGGAGCTGAAGCTTTCTTT,CSARGPWGAEAFF
-,15,TRBD1,TRBV7-8,TRBJ2-7,TGTGCCAGCAGTCCCGGGACAGAGAGCTCCTACGAGCAGTACTTC,CASSPGTESSYEQYF